The rows below give T cell receptor beta chains drawn from one sample of a study of blood T cells in healthy people across ages. TCRdb re-called the 5' RACE reads with MiXCR, one entry per CDR3 protein. The sample has under 1,100,000 distinct CDR3 sequences, under 30% seen once. This same sample was also taken into another study, of T cells of mothers and their children.

Sequenced material: blood. These receptors were collected from a girl aged 2 to 10 in good health. The CDR3 runs from the conserved cysteine through the conserved F or W. A D gene is named only where the DNA matches it firmly. A row's size may be missing; if present it is once, few, many or a size class.

V,J,size,D,CDR3,DNA
TRBV13,TRBJ2-1,few,TRBD2,CASSPLAGEYNEQFF,TGTGCCAGCAGCCCGTTAGCGGGGGAATACAATGAGCAGTTCTTC
TRBV6-2/TRBV6-3,TRBJ2-7,-,TRBD2,CASRSLAGEQYF,TGTGCCAGCAGATCCTTAGCGGGCGAGCAGTACTTC
TRBV28,TRBJ2-6,-,-,CASSSPSYSGANVLTF,TGTGCCAGCAGTTCCCCCAGCTACTCTGGGGCCAACGTCCTGACTTTC
TRBV4-2,TRBJ1-1,few,-,CASSQDDSLDTEAFF,TGTGCCAGCAGCCAAGATGACAGTTTGGACACCGAAGCTTTCTTT
TRBV7-9,TRBJ1-4,few,-,CASSLALTATNEKLLF,TGTGCCAGCAGCTTAGCGCTTACAGCAACTAATGAAAAACTGCTTTTT
TRBV3-1,TRBJ2-3,-,-,CASSQRSGDYTQYF,TGTGCCAGCAGCCAGAGAAGCGGAGATTATACGCAGTATTTT
TRBV5-5,TRBJ1-6,few,-,CASRFTENSPLHF,TGTGCCAGCCGGTTTACGGAAAATTCACCCCTCCACTTT
TRBV20-1,TRBJ2-5,few,TRBD2,CSATHLAGIQETQYF,TGCAGTGCTACCCACCTAGCGGGGATCCAAGAGACCCAGTACTTC
TRBV9,TRBJ2-3,few,TRBD2,CAGNKWGGEGDTQYF,TGTGCCGGCAACAAGTGGGGGGGAGAGGGAGATACGCAGTATTTT
TRBV12-3/TRBV12-4,TRBJ2-5,many,-,CASSFVQETQYF,TGTGCCAGCAGTTTTGTACAAGAGACCCAGTACTTC
TRBV20-1,TRBJ2-7,-,-,CSAREWASEQYF,TGCAGTGCTAGAGAATGGGCGTCCGAGCAGTACTTC
TRBV21-1,TRBJ2-5,few,-,CASSKARAGGATQYF,TGTGCCAGCAGCAAAGCCCGCGCAGGCGGGGCGACCCAGTACTTC
TRBV6-1,TRBJ1-5,-,TRBD1,CASTRKRDSDQPQHF,TGTGCCAGCACCCGAAAGCGGGACAGTGATCAGCCCCAGCATTTT
TRBV20-1,TRBJ2-5,-,-,CSARVGALLLETQYF,TGCAGTGCTAGAGTCGGGGCCTTACTTCTAGAGACCCAGTACTTC
TRBV6-5,TRBJ1-6,-,-,CASSYSTGSLHF,TGTGCCAGCAGTTACTCGACAGGATCCCTCCACTTT
TRBV7-6,TRBJ2-7,-,-,CASSSFDRSYEQYF,TGTGCCAGCAGCTCCTTCGACAGGTCCTACGAGCAGTACTTC